Listed below are T cell receptor beta chains from one sample, sequenced in a study of blood T cell repertoires in COVID-19. The table came from immunoSEQ multiplex PCR; TCRdb's copy has only in-frame clones and leaves some out. The sample carries about 210,000 clones, roughly 80% recorded once. Material: peripheral blood. These receptors were collected from a woman aged 40 to 55 with active or convalescent COVID-19. Each CDR3 is given without its conserved first and last residue.

J	V	CDR3
TRBJ2-7	TRBV12-3/TRBV12-4	ASRSPSGQY
TRBJ2-2	TRBV10-3	ATVRDRGPTGELF
TRBJ1-6	TRBV5-4	ASSLARVSNSPLH
TRBJ1-1	TRBV25-1	ASSDGGASYTEAF
TRBJ2-1	TRBV7-6	ASSPAFSGASDEQF
TRBJ1-2	TRBV7-8	ASSSIRQKEYGYT
TRBJ2-5	TRBV11-3	ASSSYAGQETQY
TRBJ1-1	TRBV4-1	ASSQDRGVMNTEAF
TRBJ1-1	TRBV29-1	SVDRGGTEAF
TRBJ2-7	TRBV29-1	SVVKWTGGDEQY
TRBJ1-2	TRBV28	ASNVGGSYGYT
TRBJ1-2	TRBV27	ASSYTTRGTYGYT
TRBJ1-2	TRBV6-6	ASSNRGRDGGYT
TRBJ2-3	TRBV7-9	ASNGAGGTDTQY
TRBJ2-1	TRBV9	ASSKTGLAGSSYNEQF
TRBJ2-2	TRBV7-2	ASSPGLAGGAGELF
TRBJ2-5	TRBV11-2	ASSFTSGSRETQY
TRBJ1-3	TRBV7-3	ASSLGQAPGNTIY
TRBJ1-2	TRBV18	ASSPERDGYT
TRBJ2-4	TRBV11-2	ASSPWGVQKNIQY
TRBJ2-3	TRBV27	ASSFWESTDTQY
TRBJ1-1	TRBV7-9	ASSPGDSRRNTEAF
TRBJ2-2	TRBV12-5	ASGLGPQGQGNGELF
TRBJ1-1	TRBV12-5	ASGFHPNTGGGEAF
TRBJ1-1	TRBV7-9	ASSVGTGREAF
TRBJ1-1	TRBV6-5	ASSYSWTRNTEAF
TRBJ1-2	TRBV5-6	ASSPSGLRHYGYT
TRBJ2-3	TRBV27	ASSLRGGLSTDTQY
TRBJ1-4	TRBV4-1	ASSQDSDEKLF
TRBJ2-3	TRBV11-2	ASSPRQGMDVDTQY
TRBJ2-2	TRBV24-1	ATSAPRGGGPNTGELF
TRBJ1-1	TRBV19	ASISKRQVNTEAF
TRBJ2-2	TRBV24-1	ATSEWGLAGTGANTGELF
TRBJ2-3	TRBV9	ASSVGLPGGTDTQY
TRBJ1-4	TRBV18	ASSPRRSNEKLF
TRBJ2-7	TRBV4-1	ASSQEGPTSGRGDEQY
TRBJ2-7	TRBV10-3	AISETHGLAGGRSYEQY
TRBJ1-1	TRBV28	ASSVRDKEAF
TRBJ2-7	TRBV27	ASSLGPDRGLYEQY
TRBJ1-6	TRBV11-2	ASSIEPKGESPLH
TRBJ1-2	TRBV19	ASSRQGTHGYT
TRBJ1-1	TRBV9	ASSSLGTGSAF
TRBJ2-3	TRBV11-3	ASSLSRVGGDTQY
TRBJ1-4	TRBV6-5	ASSRGGQGEKLF
TRBJ2-7	TRBV10-3	ATGTDTYEQY
TRBJ1-2	TRBV20-1	SASPGQGLGGYT
TRBJ1-2	TRBV7-9	ASSLVPITGTLNPYGYT
TRBJ2-3	TRBV5-1	ASSLDGSGSVGTQY
TRBJ1-2	TRBV9	ASSVSNIRYT